This T cell receptor beta chain came from a study of identical twins listed by TCRdb under 2016. Study-wide context: TCR alpha and beta repertoires from monozygotic twins, unrelated adults of various ages and cord blood were deep-sequenced to test whether fetal clonotypes persist. To rule out contamination, replicate twin experiments were performed at different times with different library preparation protocols.

The protocol used for the library was 5' RACE. TCRdb shows the sequencer as Illumina HiSeq 2000. A universal primer binding site was introduced by template switching, and a unique molecular identifier was present in the final cDNA, enabling accurate counting of TCR cDNA molecules. Specific primers in the conserved constant-segment region were used to synthesize first-strand cDNA for the TCR alpha and beta chains. To control for contamination, each cDNA library was double barcoded with a SMART-Mk sample barcode plus Illumina barcodes. TruSeq adapter sequences, together with Illumina sample barcodes, were added in two successive PCR steps. The TCR alpha and beta cDNA libraries were sequenced on the Illumina HiSeq platform using custom primers. Under the source paper's analysis protocol: Raw reads were processed with MiGEC to extract unique molecular identifiers, and MiXCR was used to determine CDR3 positions. For each individual, recombination models were inferred using an EM algorithm with the repgenHMM and IGoR tools. The analysis of shared clonotypes was done with the tcR package in R, with sharing normalized by the product of cloneset sizes. To study raw recombination free of thymic and clonal selection effects, out-of-frame nonproductive sequences were analyzed. The public reads were quality trimmed at Q25 with fastp and then assembled into clones with MiXCR by TCRdb, keeping productive beta chains. When rows share a CDR3 protein, they turn into one entry using the most common DNA and genes. For this entry, the V and J calls and clone size follow TCRdb and not the study's own pipeline. This sample has about 160,000 distinct CDR3 sequences in its table, and roughly 3.5% of those were observed once. Approximately 7.6% of the sample lies in the top ten.

Every donor in the study was a healthy Caucasian. Miltenyi CD45RO+ enrichment and human naive T-cell isolation kits were used to isolate memory (CD45RO+) and naive T cells from PBMC. This clonotype was seen many times. Its antigen remains undetermined. Germline and junction disagree at one end, which may indicate a read error. Study-wide conclusions, independent of this receptor: Fewer insertions were carried by abundant cord blood beta clonotypes; a weaker similar trend was observed in young adult naive repertoires, while no such trend was observed in memory repertoires. In monozygotic twins, out-of-frame TCR alpha sharing was systematically underestimated by recombination models, although the models agreed with sharing between unrelated individuals. Because the same donors could not be followed over many years, conclusions were based on cross-sectional statistical analysis. Excess twin sharing in beta out-of-frame sequences was weaker because fewer shared sequences lowered the signal-to-noise ratio. Zero-insertion analyses could be partly confounded by invariant T cells such as MAIT and iNKT, although diverse VJ usage argued against such confounding for most clonotypes. Compared with coincidental sharing between unrelated individuals, an excess of low generation-probability sequences was observed among out-of-frame TCR alpha sequences shared between twins.

The CDR3 has 13 amino acids, counting the end cysteine and phenylalanine. The retained sequence is limited to the CDR3, 39 bases, with the frame set at the first base. Via the germline V gene (reference sequence), CDR1 is SGHKS and CDR2 YYEKEE. The V gene is TRBV5-5 and the J gene is TRBJ1-2; confidence is insufficient to name the D gene. Material for sequencing was memory T cells sorted from blood. The cell subset or site label on this specimen signifies: CD45RO+ enriched T cells. This TCR was recovered from a man aged 18 to 35 in good health. The CDR3 is CASSLDSSLFNDF. The DNA is as follows: TGTGCCAGCAGCTTAGATTCAAGTTTATTTAATGACTTC.